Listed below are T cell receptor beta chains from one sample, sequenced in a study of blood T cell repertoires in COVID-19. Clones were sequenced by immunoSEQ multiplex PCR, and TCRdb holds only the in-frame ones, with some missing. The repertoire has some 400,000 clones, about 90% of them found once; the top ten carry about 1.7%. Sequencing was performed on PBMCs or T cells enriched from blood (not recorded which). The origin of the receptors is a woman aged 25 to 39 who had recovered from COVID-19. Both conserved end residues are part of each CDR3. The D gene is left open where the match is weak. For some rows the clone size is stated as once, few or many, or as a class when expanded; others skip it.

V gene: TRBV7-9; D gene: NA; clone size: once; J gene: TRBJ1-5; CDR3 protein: CASSLASYQPQHF; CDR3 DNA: TGTGCCAGCAGCTTAGCTTCGTATCAGCCCCAGCATTTT
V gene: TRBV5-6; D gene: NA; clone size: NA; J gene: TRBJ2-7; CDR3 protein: CASSRGAGGITYEQYF; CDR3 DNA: TGTGCCAGCAGCCGAGGGGCAGGGGGGATCACCTACGAGCAGTACTTC
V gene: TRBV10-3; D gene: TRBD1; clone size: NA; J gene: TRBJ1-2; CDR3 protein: CAISESGQGDDGYTF; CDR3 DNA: TGTGCCATCAGTGAGTCAGGCCAGGGGGACGATGGCTACACCTTC
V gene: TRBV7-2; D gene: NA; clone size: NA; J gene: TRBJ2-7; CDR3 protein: CASSFTGSYEQYF; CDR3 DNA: TGTGCCAGCAGCTTCACGGGTTCCTACGAGCAGTACTTC
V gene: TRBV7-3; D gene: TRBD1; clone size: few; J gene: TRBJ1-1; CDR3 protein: CASSVWDSEKAFF; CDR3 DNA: TGTGCCAGCAGCGTGTGGGACAGCGAAAAAGCTTTCTTT
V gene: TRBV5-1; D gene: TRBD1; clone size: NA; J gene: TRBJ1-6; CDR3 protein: CASSVGTASYNSPLHF; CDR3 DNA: TGCGCCAGCAGCGTCGGGACAGCCTCCTATAATTCACCCCTCCACTTT
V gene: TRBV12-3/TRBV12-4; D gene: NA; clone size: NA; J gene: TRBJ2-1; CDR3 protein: CASSLLRFNEQFF; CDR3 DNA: TGTGCCAGCAGCTTACTTAGATTTAATGAGCAGTTCTTC
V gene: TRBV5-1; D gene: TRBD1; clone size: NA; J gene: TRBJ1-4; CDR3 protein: CASSLGGTAANEKLFF; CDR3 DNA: TGCGCCAGCAGCTTGGGCGGGACAGCCGCTAATGAAAAACTGTTTTTT
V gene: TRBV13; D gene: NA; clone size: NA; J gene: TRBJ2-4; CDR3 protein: CASSLGSDAGINIQYF; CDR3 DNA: TGTGCCAGCAGCTTAGGGTCCGACGCAGGTATAAACATTCAGTACTTC
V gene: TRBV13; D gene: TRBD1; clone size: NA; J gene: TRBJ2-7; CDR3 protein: CASSLGGQGRSYEQYF; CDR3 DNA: TGTGCCAGCAGCTTAGGCGGACAGGGGAGATCCTACGAGCAGTACTTC
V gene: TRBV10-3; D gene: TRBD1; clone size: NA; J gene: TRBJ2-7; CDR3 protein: CAISELGQGSSYEQYF; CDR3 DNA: TGTGCCATCAGTGAGCTGGGACAGGGGAGCTCCTACGAGCAGTACTTC
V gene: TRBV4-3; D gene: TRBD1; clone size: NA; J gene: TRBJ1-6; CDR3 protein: CASSQNRGSPLHF; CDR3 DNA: TGCGCCAGCAGCCAAAACAGGGGTTCACCCCTCCACTTT
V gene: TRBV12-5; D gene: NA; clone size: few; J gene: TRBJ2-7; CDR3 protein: CASGFQGIGYEQYF; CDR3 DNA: TGTGCTAGTGGTTTCCAGGGGATCGGCTACGAGCAGTACTTC
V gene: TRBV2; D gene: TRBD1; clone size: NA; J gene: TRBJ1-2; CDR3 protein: CASSEEWYRGDYGYTF; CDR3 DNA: TGTGCCAGCAGTGAAGAGTGGTACAGGGGGGACTATGGCTACACCTTC